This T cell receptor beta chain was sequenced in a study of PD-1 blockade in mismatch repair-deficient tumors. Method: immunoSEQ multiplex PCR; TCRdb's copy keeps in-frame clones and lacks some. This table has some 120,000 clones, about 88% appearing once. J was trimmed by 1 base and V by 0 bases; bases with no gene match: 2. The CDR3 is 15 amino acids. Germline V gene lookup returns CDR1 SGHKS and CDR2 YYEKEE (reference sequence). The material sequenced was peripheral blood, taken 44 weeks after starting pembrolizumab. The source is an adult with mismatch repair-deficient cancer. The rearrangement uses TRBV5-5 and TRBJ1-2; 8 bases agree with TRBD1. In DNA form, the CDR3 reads TGTGCCAGCAGCTTGGGGGGACAGGTTAACTATGGCTACACCTTC. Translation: CASSLGGQVNYGYTF.